This T cell receptor beta chain was captured in a study of CD8+ T cells in alopecia areata. On the study more broadly: Patients received oral tofacitinib, 5 to 10 mg twice daily, for moderate-to-severe alopecia areata. Study observations and caveats: Among the 100 top clones, expanded CD8+ clones, like scalp clonality, were significantly decreased by tofacitinib.

In the case of this clone: Its antigen is as yet unknown.

CDR3 length equals 15 residues. Germline trimming cut 7 bases from V and 2 bases from J; bases unmatched to any gene: 8. CDR1 and CDR2 from the germline V gene are MNHNS and SASEGT. RNA, once extracted, was reverse transcribed into cDNA for use as the sequencing template. Clones were read by immunoSEQ multiplex PCR, and TCRdb kept only the in-frame ones, dropping some. The repertoire holds 180,000 or so clones, with approximately 59% as singletons. Treatment denoted: oral pan-JAK inhibitor, 5-10 mg twice daily. The authors sorted CD4+ and CD8+ T cells from PBMCs. This specimen was CD4+ T cells sorted from blood, taken between weeks 55 and 70, from a patient treated with tofacitinib. This receptor was obtained from a human donor with alopecia areata. The chain employs TRBV6-1 and TRBJ2-7, with 10 bases that match TRBD1. CDR3 in amino acids: CASTREDRGAYEQYF. CDR3 sequence (DNA): TGTGCCAGCACGAGGGAGGACAGGGGGGCCTACGAGCAGTACTTC.